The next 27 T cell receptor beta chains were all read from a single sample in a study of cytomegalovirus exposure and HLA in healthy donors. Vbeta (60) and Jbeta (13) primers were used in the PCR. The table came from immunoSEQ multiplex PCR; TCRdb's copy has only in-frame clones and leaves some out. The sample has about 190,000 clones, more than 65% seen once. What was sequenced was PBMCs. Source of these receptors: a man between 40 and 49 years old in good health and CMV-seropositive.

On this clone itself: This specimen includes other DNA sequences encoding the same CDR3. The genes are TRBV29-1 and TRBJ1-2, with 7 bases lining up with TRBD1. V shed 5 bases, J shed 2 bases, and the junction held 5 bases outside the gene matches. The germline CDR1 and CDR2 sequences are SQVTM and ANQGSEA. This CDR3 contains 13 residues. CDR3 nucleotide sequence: TGCAGCGTTTACCGGGACAGCAACTATGGCTACACCTTC. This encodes CSVYRDSNYGYTF.

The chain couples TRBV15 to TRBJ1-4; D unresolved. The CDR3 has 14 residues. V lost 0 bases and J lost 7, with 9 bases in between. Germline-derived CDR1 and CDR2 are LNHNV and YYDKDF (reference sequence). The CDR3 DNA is TGTGCCACCAGCAGAGATTCGGAGGGTGAAAAACTGTTTTTT. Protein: CATSRDSEGEKLFF.

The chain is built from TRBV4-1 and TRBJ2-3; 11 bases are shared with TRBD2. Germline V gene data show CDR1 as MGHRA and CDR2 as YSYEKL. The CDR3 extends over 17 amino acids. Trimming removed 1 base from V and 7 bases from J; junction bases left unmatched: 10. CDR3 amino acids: CASSQAHPSGRMNTQYF. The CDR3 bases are TGCGCCAGCAGCCAAGCCCATCCTAGCGGGAGGATGAATACGCAGTATTTT.

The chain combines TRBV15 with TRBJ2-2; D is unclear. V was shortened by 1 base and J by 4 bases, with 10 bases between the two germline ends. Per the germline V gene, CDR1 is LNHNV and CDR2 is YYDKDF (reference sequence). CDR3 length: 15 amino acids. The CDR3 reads CATSRVNSPTGELFF. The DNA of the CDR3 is TGTGCCACCAGCAGAGTGAACAGCCCCACCGGGGAGCTGTTTTTT.

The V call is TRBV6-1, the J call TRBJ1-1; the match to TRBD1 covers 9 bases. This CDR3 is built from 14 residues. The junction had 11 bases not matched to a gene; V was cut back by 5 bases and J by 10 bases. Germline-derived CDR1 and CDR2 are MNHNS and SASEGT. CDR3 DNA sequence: TGTGCCAGCAGTTTACAGGGGGCCGCCGACCTAGCTTTCTTT. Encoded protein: CASSLQGAADLAFF.

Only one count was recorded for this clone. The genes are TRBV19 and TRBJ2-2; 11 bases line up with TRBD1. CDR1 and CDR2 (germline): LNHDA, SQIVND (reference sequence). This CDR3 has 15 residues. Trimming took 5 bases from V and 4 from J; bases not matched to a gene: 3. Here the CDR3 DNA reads TGTGCCAGTAGTCTCGGACAGGGGGCCACCGGGGAGCTGTTTTTT. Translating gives CASSLGQGATGELFF. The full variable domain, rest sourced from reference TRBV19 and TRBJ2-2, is DGGITQSPKYLFRKEGQNVTLSCEQNLNHDAMYWYRQDPGQGLRLIYYSQIVNDFQKGDIAEGYSVSREKKESFPLTVTSAQKNPTAFYLCASSLGQGATGELFFGEGSRLTVL.

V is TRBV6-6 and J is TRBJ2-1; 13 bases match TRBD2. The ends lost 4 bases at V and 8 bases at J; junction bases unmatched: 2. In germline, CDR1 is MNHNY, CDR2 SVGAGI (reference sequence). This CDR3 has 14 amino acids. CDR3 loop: CASSFTSGRDEQFF. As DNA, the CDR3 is TGTGCCAGCAGTTTCACTAGCGGGAGGGATGAGCAGTTCTTC.

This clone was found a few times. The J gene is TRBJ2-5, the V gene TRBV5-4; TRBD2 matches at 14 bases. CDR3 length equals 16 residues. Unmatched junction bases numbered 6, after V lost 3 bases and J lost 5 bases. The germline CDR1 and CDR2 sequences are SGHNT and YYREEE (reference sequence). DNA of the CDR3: TGTGCCAGCAGCTCGGGACTAGCGGGAGTGGGGGAGACCCAGTACTTC. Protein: CASSSGLAGVGETQYF.

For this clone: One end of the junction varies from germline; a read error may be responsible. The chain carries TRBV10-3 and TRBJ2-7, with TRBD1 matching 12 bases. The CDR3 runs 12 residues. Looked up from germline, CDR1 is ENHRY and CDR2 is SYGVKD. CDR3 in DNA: TGTGCCATCAGTGAGCTTGGGACAGGGGGCTATTTC. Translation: CAISELGTGGYF.

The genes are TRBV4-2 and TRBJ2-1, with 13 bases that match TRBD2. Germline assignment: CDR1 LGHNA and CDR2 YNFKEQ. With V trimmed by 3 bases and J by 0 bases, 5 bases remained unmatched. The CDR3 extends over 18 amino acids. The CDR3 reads CASSHKGLAGSSYNEQFF. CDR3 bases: TGTGCCAGCAGCCACAAGGGACTAGCGGGATCCTCCTACAATGAGCAGTTCTTC.

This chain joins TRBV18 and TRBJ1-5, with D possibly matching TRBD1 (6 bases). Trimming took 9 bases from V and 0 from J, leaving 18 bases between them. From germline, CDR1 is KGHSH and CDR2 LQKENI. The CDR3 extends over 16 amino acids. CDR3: CASSGQSFPSNQPQHF. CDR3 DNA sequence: TGTGCCAGTTCCGGACAGTCGTTCCCTAGCAATCAGCCCCAGCATTTT.

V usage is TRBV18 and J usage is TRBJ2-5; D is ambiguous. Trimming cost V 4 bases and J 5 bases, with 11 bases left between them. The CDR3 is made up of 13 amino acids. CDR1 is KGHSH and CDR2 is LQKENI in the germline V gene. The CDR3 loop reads CASSRLARETQYF. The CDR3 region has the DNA TGTGCCAGCTCACGTCTGGCGAGGGAGACCCAGTACTTC.

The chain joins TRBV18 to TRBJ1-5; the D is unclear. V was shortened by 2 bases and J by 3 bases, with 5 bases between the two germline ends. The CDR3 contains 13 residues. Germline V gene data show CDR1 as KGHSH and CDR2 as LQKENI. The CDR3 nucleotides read TGTGCCAGCTCACCAGAGGCCAATCAGCCCCAGCATTTT. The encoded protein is CASSPEANQPQHF.

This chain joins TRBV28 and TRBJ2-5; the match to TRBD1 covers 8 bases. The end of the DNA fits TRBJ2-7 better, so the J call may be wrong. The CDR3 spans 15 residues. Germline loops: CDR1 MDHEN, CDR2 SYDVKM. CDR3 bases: TGTGCCAGCAGGGAACCCGGGACAGGAACCTACGAGCAGTACTTC. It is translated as CASREPGTGTYEQYF.

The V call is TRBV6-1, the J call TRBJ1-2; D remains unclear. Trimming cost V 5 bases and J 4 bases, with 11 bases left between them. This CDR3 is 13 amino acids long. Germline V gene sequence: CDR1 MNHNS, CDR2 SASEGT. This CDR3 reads CASSPEDGYGYTF. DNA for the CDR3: TGTGCCAGCAGTCCTGAGGATGGCTATGGCTACACCTTC.

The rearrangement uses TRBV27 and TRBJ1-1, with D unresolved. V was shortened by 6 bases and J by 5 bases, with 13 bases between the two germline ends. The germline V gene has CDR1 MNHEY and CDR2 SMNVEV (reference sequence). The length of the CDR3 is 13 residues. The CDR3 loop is CASSLSGGTEAFF. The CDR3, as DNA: TGTGCCAGCAGCCTCTCTGGAGGGACTGAAGCTTTCTTT.

The CDR3 reads CASSRDRGPLNTEAFF. CDR3 sequence (DNA): TGCGCCAGCAGCCGGGACAGGGGCCCTTTGAACACTGAAGCTTTCTTT. V usage is TRBV10-2 and J usage is TRBJ1-1; TRBD1 matches 10 bases. After removal of 6 bases from V and 0 bases from J, the junction contained 7 bases not matched to a gene. The CDR3 runs to 16 residues. Per germline, CDR1 WSHSY and CDR2 SAAADI.

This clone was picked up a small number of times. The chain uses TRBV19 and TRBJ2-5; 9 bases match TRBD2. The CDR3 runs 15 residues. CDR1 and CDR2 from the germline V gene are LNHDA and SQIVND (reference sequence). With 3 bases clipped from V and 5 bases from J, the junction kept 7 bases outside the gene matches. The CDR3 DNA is TGTGCCAGTAGTATGACAGCGGGGGGCCCCGAGACCCAGTACTTC. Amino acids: CASSMTAGGPETQYF.

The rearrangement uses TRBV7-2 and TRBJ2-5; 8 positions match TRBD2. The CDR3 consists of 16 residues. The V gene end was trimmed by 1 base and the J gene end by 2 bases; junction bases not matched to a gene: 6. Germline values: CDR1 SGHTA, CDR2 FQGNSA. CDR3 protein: CASSLVRLASQETQYF. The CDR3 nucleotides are TGTGCCAGCAGCTTAGTGAGACTAGCGTCACAAGAGACCCAGTACTTC.

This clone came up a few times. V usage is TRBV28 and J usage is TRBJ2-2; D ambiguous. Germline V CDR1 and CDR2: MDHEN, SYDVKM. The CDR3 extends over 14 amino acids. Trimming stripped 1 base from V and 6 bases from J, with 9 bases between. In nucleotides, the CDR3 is TGTGCCAGCAGTTTATTCCGGTTTCCCGGGGAGCTGTTTTTT. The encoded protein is CASSLFRFPGELFF.

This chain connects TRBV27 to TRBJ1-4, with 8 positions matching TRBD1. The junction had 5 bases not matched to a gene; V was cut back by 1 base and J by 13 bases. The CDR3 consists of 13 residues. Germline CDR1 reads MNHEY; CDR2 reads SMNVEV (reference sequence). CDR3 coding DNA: TGTGCCAGCAGTTTATATGGACAGGGTTTACTGTTTTTT. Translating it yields CASSLYGQGLLFF.

The CDR3 region is CASSYRDREGYTF. As DNA, the CDR3 is TGTGCCAGCAGCTACCGGGACAGGGAGGGCTACACCTTC. The chain carries TRBV6-1 and TRBJ1-2; 9 bases line up with TRBD1. The CDR3 consists of 13 residues. Germline assignment: CDR1 MNHNS and CDR2 SASEGT. V lost 6 bases, J lost 8 bases, and 7 bases stayed unmatched.

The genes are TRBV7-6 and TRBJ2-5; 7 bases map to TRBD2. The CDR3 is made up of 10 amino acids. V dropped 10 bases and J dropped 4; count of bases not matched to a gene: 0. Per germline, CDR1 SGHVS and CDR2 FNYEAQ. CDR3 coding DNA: TGTGCCACGGGGGGAGAGACCCAGTACTTC. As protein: CATGGETQYF.

As DNA, the CDR3 is TGCGCCAGCAGCTTCGACTATCCTTACGAGCAGTACTTC. Amino acid sequence: CASSFDYPYEQYF. The chain is built from TRBV5-1 and TRBJ2-7; weak D call: TRBD2 (5 bases). This CDR3 is 13 amino acids long. CDR1 is SGHRS and CDR2 is YFSETQ in the germline V gene. V was cut by 2 bases and J by 4 bases, with 10 bases left in between. Full variable domain (outside the CDR3, taken from reference TRBV5-1 and TRBJ2-7): KAGVTQTPRYLIKTRGQQVTLSCSPISGHRSVSWYQQTPGQGLQFLFEYFSETQRNKGNFPGRFSGRQFSNSRSEMNVSTLELGDSALYLCASSFDYPYEQYFGPGTRLTVT.

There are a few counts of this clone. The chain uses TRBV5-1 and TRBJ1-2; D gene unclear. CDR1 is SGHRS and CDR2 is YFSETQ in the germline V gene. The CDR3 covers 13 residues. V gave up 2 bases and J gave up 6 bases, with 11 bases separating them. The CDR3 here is CASSFAGSDGYTF. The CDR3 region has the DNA TGCGCCAGCAGCTTTGCAGGCTCCGATGGCTACACCTTC.

DNA of the CDR3: TGTGCCAGCAGTTACGCCGGCGGACTGTATGGCTACACCTTC. Its translation is CASSYAGGLYGYTF. V usage is TRBV6-6 and J usage is TRBJ1-2; no clear D gene. The germline V and J ends were trimmed by 2 bases and 5 bases, with 12 bases remaining between them. Germline V gene lookup returns CDR1 MNHNY and CDR2 SVGAGI (reference sequence). The CDR3 totals 14 residues.

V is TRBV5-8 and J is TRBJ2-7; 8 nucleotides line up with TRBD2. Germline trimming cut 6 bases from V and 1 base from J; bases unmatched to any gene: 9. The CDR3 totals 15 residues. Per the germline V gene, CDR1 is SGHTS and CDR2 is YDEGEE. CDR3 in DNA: TGTGCCAGCACCCCCCGGATAGCGGGGTCCTACGAGCAGTACTTC. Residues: CASTPRIAGSYEQYF. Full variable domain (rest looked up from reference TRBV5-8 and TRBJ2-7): EAGVTQSPTHLIKTRGQQATLRCSPISGHTSVYWYQQALGLGLQFLLWYDEGEERNRGNFPPRFSGRQFPNYSSELNVNALELEDSALYLCASTPRIAGSYEQYFGPGTRLTVT.